These T cell receptor beta chains were read from a single sample in a study of T cell changes during pregnancy in multiple sclerosis. Some clones are missing from TCRdb's copy, which holds only in-frame ones; the method was immunoSEQ multiplex PCR. There are about 100,000 clones in the sample; 90% to 95% occur only once, and over 0.8% lies in the top ten. The starting material was peripheral blood, obtained before pregnancy. The receptors here all came from a female donor with multiple sclerosis, enrolled in a pregnancy study. Each CDR3 is given with its conserved first and last residue. A D gene is named only where the DNA matches it firmly. Rows may omit the clone size; those that give it use once, few, many or a size class.

size,V,J,D,CDR3,DNA
NA,TRBV6-5,TRBJ1-5,TRBD1,CASSPTGTGRQPQHF,TGTGCCAGCAGTCCAACCGGGACAGGGCGTCAGCCCCAGCATTTT
NA,TRBV19,TRBJ1-1,NA,CASRTQAGAFF,TGTGCCAGTAGGACCCAGGCGGGAGCTTTCTTT
NA,TRBV28,TRBJ2-7,TRBD1,CASKETGGEQYF,TGTGCCAGCAAAGAGACAGGGGGCGAGCAGTACTTC
NA,TRBV19,TRBJ1-5,NA,CASSIRQGNQPWAQHF,TGTGCCAGTAGTATAAGGCAGGGTAACCAGCCCTGGGCCCAGCATTTT
NA,TRBV10-3,TRBJ2-3,TRBD2,CAISATGGRAGDTQYF,TGTGCCATCAGTGCGACTGGCGGGAGGGCCGGGGATACGCAGTATTTT
NA,TRBV2,TRBJ2-3,TRBD2,CASPGEGLKDTQYF,TGTGCCAGCCCGGGGGAGGGCTTGAAAGATACGCAGTATTTT
NA,TRBV5-1,TRBJ2-1,TRBD2,CASRTGTSGRAISYNEQFF,TGCGCCAGCAGAACCGGGACTAGCGGGAGGGCCATCTCCTACAATGAGCAGTTCTTC
NA,TRBV27,TRBJ2-2,TRBD2,CASSLGGPPPFLNTGELFF,TGTGCCAGCAGTTTGGGAGGGCCTCCACCTTTCCTGAACACCGGGGAGCTGTTTTTT
NA,TRBV19,TRBJ1-4,NA,CASSTTSTNEKLFF,TGTGCCAGTAGTACCACTTCAACTAATGAAAAACTGTTTTTT
NA,TRBV28,TRBJ1-2,TRBD1,CASTTIRDRSNYGYTF,TGTGCCAGCACAACCATCCGGGACAGGTCTAACTATGGCTACACCTTC
NA,TRBV5-4,TRBJ2-2,NA,CASSSKIDSGTGELFF,TGTGCCAGCAGCTCGAAAATCGACTCGGGCACCGGGGAGCTGTTTTTT
NA,TRBV18,TRBJ1-2,TRBD1,CASSQPGGQGSGGYTF,TGTGCCAGCTCACAGCCCGGAGGACAGGGAAGCGGTGGCTACACCTTC
once,TRBV7-2,TRBJ2-7,NA,CASTPDSKSSYEQYF,TGTGCCAGCACCCCTGACTCCAAAAGCTCCTACGAGCAGTACTTC
NA,TRBV18,TRBJ1-1,NA,CASSNRAYTEAFF,TGTGCCAGCTCGAACAGGGCGTATACTGAAGCTTTCTTT